The 2 T cell receptor beta chains reported below all come from one sample, sequenced in a study of cytomegalovirus exposure and HLA in healthy donors. The repertoire was sequenced with immunoSEQ multiplex PCR; TCRdb's copy has only in-frame clones and lacks some. The sample gives around 69,000 clones, 96% of which show up once; 4.5% to 5% is in the top ten. Sequencing was done on a sample of PBMCs. These receptor sequences come from a woman aged 18 to 35 in good health and CMV-seropositive.

The chain combines TRBV7-2 with TRBJ2-3; a weak D match, TRBD2 (6 bases). Germline-derived CDR1 and CDR2 are SGHTA and FQGNSA. The CDR3 consists of 16 residues. Between the trimmed V and J ends, which lost 3 bases and 1 base, there was a span of 14 bases. This chain's CDR3 is CASSLAGGIRTDTQYF. The CDR3 DNA reads TGTGCCAGCAGCTTGGCGGGCGGGATCCGCACAGATACGCAGTATTTT.

The gene calls are TRBV2 and TRBJ2-7, with 7 bases aligning to TRBD1. The CDR3 sequence is 14 residues long. V was clipped by 0 bases and J by 3 bases; unmatched bases: 2. The V gene's germline CDR1 is SNHLY and CDR2 FYNNEI. The CDR3, as DNA: TGTGCCAGCAGTGAAGCAGGGACAGACTACGAGCAGTACTTC. Translation gives CASSEAGTDYEQYF.